This T cell receptor (beta chain) was captured by sequencing in a study of Graves' ophthalmopathy and Graves' hyperthyroidism. General study findings and limits: Predictions made by the model for ophthalmopathy progression reached roughly 64% sensitivity and almost 75% specificity. Distinction of ophthalmopathy from stable hyperthyroidism by a 13-signature model reached 85% to 90% sensitivity and 75% to 83% specificity. Most thyroid clonotypes with frequency above 0.001 were detected in blood too.

RNA transcripts provided the template for amplifying TCR beta CDR3 regions. First-round RT-PCR relied on HTBI primers, and a second-round multiplex PCR came next. Using its own MiXCR run on the multiplex PCR reads, TCRdb lists one record per CDR3 protein. The data contain about 740,000 distinct CDR3 sequences, roughly 40% of them singletons. Germline V gene data show CDR1 as WSHSY and CDR2 as SAAADI. CDR3 length: 12 residues. As diagnostic evidence, clinical symptoms, serum thyroxine, TRAb, thyroid ultrasound and orbital computed tomography were relied upon. This clonotype was observed many times. Antigen unknown. At one boundary the junction diverges from the germline segment, which might be a read error.

The chain carries TRBV10-2 and TRBJ2-7; TRBD1 is a possible D gene (6 bases). Sequencing input: peripheral blood. The source of this sequence is an adult man with Graves' ophthalmopathy. The CDR3 DNA is TGCGCCAGCAGTGAGGATGGTCAGGGGTGTCGGTTC. It yields the protein CASSEDGQGCRF.